The clone carrying this T cell receptor (beta chain) was seen only once. These data are taken from a study of control samples from healthy donors and cancer patients. The junction had 10 bases not matched to a gene; V was cut back by 5 bases and J by 3 bases. The CDR3 totals 16 residues. Germline V gene sequence: CDR1 SEHNR, CDR2 FQNEAQ (reference sequence). Libraries were prepared by immunoSEQ multiplex PCR; TCRdb keeps only in-frame clonotypes and omits some of them. The data show around 58,000 clones, 90% to 97% seen once. The clonotype was recovered from a woman between 18 and 29 years old in good health. The V and J genes are TRBV7-9 and TRBJ1-5; 7 positions agree with TRBD1. The sample taken for sequencing was blood. The CDR3 loop is CASSQGGGGANQPQHF. CDR3 DNA sequence: TGTGCCAGCAGCCAGGGGGGGGGAGGGGCCAATCAGCCCCAGCATTTT.